This record covers a single T cell receptor beta chain. As yet, its antigen is unknown. From germline, CDR1 is DFQATT and CDR2 SNEGSKA (reference sequence). With 6 bases removed from V and 5 bases from J, the gap between germline ends came to 13 bases. This CDR3 comprises 12 residues. This specimen comes from a study of early T cells in non-severe SARS-CoV-2 infection. Across the study: With bulk RNA from unsorted whole blood as input, sequencing yielded unpaired chains. Study-wide findings and caveats: Clonotype matching in VDJdb favored anti-spike CD8 responses and did not capture private and CD4 specificities.

The TCR library protocol attached unique molecular identifiers to the individual cDNA molecules. TCRdb called the 5' RACE reads again in MiXCR, with one record for every CDR3 protein. Among tens of thousands of distinct CDR3 sequences listed, 10% to 15% were seen once. The TCR sequence derives from an adult who was a healthcare worker with PCR-confirmed SARS-CoV-2 infection or an uninfected control (not recorded which). Specimen: whole blood. The V call is TRBV20-1, the J call TRBJ2-5; possibly TRBD2 for D (6 bases). CDR3 in DNA: TGCAGTGCGCACCGGGACTCCGAGACCCAGTACTTC. This codes for CSAHRDSETQYF.